These 29 T cell receptor beta chains were sequenced from one sample in a study of cytomegalovirus exposure and HLA in healthy donors. TCRdb's copy holds only in-frame clones and misses some; the assay was immunoSEQ multiplex PCR. The table records about 130,000 clones, approximately 91% of them present only once. The sequencing input was PBMCs. Receptors originate from a woman aged 18-29 years in good health and CMV-seronegative.

The genes are TRBV28 and TRBJ2-1, with TRBD2 matching 9 bases. The CDR3 length is 14 residues. The germline gives CDR1 MDHEN, CDR2 SYDVKM. Losses at the gene ends were 2 bases for V and 8 bases for J; bases not matched to a gene: 4. In nucleotides, the CDR3 is TGTGCCAGCAGTTTAGCGGGAGGGCCCCATGAGCAGTTCTTC. As protein: CASSLAGGPHEQFF.

The chain joins TRBV14 to TRBJ2-7; maybe TRBD1 (5 bases). The CDR3 spans 17 residues. V was pared by 0 bases and J by 2 bases, with 17 bases between. Germline CDR1 reads SGHDN; CDR2 reads FVKESK. CDR3: CASSQDRGRVAAYEQYF. The DNA of the CDR3 is TGTGCCAGCAGCCAAGATCGCGGCAGGGTCGCGGCCTACGAGCAGTACTTC.

This clone was detected once. The rearrangement links TRBV6-1 to TRBJ2-7; the match to TRBD1 covers 9 bases. This CDR3 is 15 amino acids long. V trimming: 4 bases; J trimming: 0 bases; junction bases outside the gene matches: 4. In germline, CDR1 is MNHNS, CDR2 SASEGT. As DNA, the CDR3 is TGTGCCAGCAGTGCCCCGGACAGGGGCTCCTACGAGCAGTACTTC. Protein sequence: CASSAPDRGSYEQYF.

V gene TRBV27 combines with J gene TRBJ2-5, with a tentative D call TRBD1 (6 bases). The CDR3 has 17 residues. V lost 6 bases and J 5 bases, leaving 25 bases between the germline ends. Germline CDR1 reads MNHEY; CDR2 reads SMNVEV (reference sequence). The CDR3 spells CASSQLSTLTGLETQYF. Here the CDR3 DNA reads TGTGCCAGCAGCCAACTATCGACCTTAACAGGGTTGGAGACCCAGTACTTC.

In DNA form, the CDR3 reads TGCGCCAGCAGCTCCCGGGAAAGGCCCTACGAGCAGTACTTC. Its translation: CASSSRERPYEQYF. The chain recombines TRBV5-1 with TRBJ2-7, with D perhaps matching TRBD2 (5 bases). This CDR3 is 14 amino acids long. Germline-derived CDR1 and CDR2 are SGHRS and YFSETQ. With 3 bases removed from V and 2 bases from J, the gap between germline ends came to 12 bases. The whole variable domain, filled in from reference TRBV5-1 and TRBJ2-7, reads KAGVTQTPRYLIKTRGQQVTLSCSPISGHRSVSWYQQTPGQGLQFLFEYFSETQRNKGNFPGRFSGRQFSNSRSEMNVSTLELGDSALYLCASSSRERPYEQYFGPGTRLTVT.

J is TRBJ1-2 and V is TRBV6-1; 7 nucleotides agree with TRBD1. The CDR3 contains 15 residues. Germline values: CDR1 MNHNS, CDR2 SASEGT. The ends lost 1 base at V and 8 bases at J; junction bases unmatched: 10. The CDR3 reads CASSEDEGASWGYTF. Written as DNA, the CDR3 is TGTGCCAGCAGTGAAGATGAGGGGGCATCGTGGGGCTACACCTTC.

Comment on this clone: Compared with germline, one end of the junction differs, possibly owing to a read error. The chain combines TRBV4-1 with TRBJ1-1, with 9 bases lining up with TRBD1. The CDR3 has 13 amino acids. Germline values: CDR1 MGHRA, CDR2 YSYEKL. The CDR3 nucleotides are TGCGCCAGTAGCCGGGACAGGGTAACTGAAGCTTTCTTT. Translation gives CASSRDRVTEAFF.

The chain has TRBV5-1 and TRBJ1-2; 7 nucleotides match TRBD1. Unmatched junction bases numbered 13, after V lost 3 bases and J lost 5 bases. Germline V gene data show CDR1 as SGHRS and CDR2 as YFSETQ. The CDR3 has 16 residues. Here the CDR3 reads CASSWGFGDRVYGYTF. The CDR3 DNA sequence: TGCGCCAGCAGCTGGGGGTTCGGGGACAGAGTATATGGCTACACCTTC.

This clone was seen only a few times. V and J are TRBV5-1 and TRBJ1-4; 7 bases fit TRBD1. J gave up 5 bases and V 0 bases, and 7 bases lay outside the gene matches. The CDR3 runs 16 residues. Germline V gives CDR1 SGHRS, CDR2 YFSETQ. CDR3 sequence: CASSLGGQVGNEKLFF. As DNA, the CDR3 is TGCGCCAGCAGCTTGGGCGGACAGGTGGGAAATGAAAAACTGTTTTTT.

V usage is TRBV19 and J usage is TRBJ2-1; no definite D call. Germline lookup yields CDR1 LNHDA and CDR2 SQIVND (reference sequence). V lost 5 bases and J lost 2, with 10 bases in between. The CDR3 is 14 amino acids. Here the CDR3 DNA reads TGTGCCAGTAGTCAGGCTGACGCCTACAATGAGCAGTTCTTC. It codes for CASSQADAYNEQFF.

Worth noting for this clone: Different DNA sequences within this sample yield the same CDR3. This rearrangement joins TRBV11-3 to TRBJ2-1; 12 bases are a match to TRBD2. The V gene's germline CDR1 is SGHNT and CDR2 YENEEA. V lost 5 bases, J lost 7 bases, and 3 bases stayed unmatched. The CDR3 has 14 amino acids. The chain's CDR3 is CASSPGTSGNEQFF. The CDR3 DNA reads as TGTGCCAGCAGCCCGGGGACTAGCGGGAATGAGCAGTTCTTC.

This chain joins TRBV5-1 and TRBJ2-1; D perhaps matches TRBD2 (5 bases). The CDR3 has 16 residues. Germline CDR1 reads SGHRS; CDR2 reads YFSETQ. V dropped 0 bases and J dropped 4 bases, with 14 bases sitting between them. The CDR3 coding sequence is TGCGCCAGCAGCTTGGTTCCCGGGAAGTCGTACAATGAGCAGTTCTTC. Encoded protein: CASSLVPGKSYNEQFF.

The chain is built from TRBV2 and TRBJ2-2; 7 bases are a match to TRBD2. CDR3 length equals 14 residues. V lost 5 bases and J lost 4; bases outside the gene matches: 4. Germline V gives CDR1 SNHLY, CDR2 FYNNEI. CDR3 nucleotides: TGTGCCAGCAGTTCACTAGCGACCACCGGGGAGCTGTTTTTT. Its protein product is CASSSLATTGELFF.

CDR3 residues: CASSFRQGGNTEAFF. Written as DNA, the CDR3 is TGTGCCAGCAGTTTCCGACAGGGTGGGAACACTGAAGCTTTCTTT. This chain connects TRBV28 to TRBJ1-1, with TRBD1 identical over 7 bases. V dropped 3 bases and J dropped 1; count of bases not matched to a gene: 5. This CDR3 has 15 residues. Germline V gene lookup returns CDR1 MDHEN and CDR2 SYDVKM.

The genes are TRBV7-9 and TRBJ2-3; 9 nucleotides agree with TRBD1. CDR3 length equals 15 residues. V was pared by 4 bases and J by 2 bases, with 4 bases of the junction left unmatched. Germline CDR1 is SEHNR and CDR2 is FQNEAQ (reference sequence). In nucleotides, the CDR3 is TGTGCCAGCAGCTCGGGACAGGGAGACACAGATACGCAGTATTTT. Encoded protein: CASSSGQGDTDTQYF.

V usage is TRBV27 and J usage is TRBJ2-7; 10 positions match TRBD1. From germline, CDR1 is MNHEY and CDR2 SMNVEV (reference sequence). The CDR3 runs 15 residues. The junction had 6 bases not matched to a gene; V was cut back by 2 bases and J by 5 bases. The CDR3 loop is CASSLATGGIDEQYF. DNA for the CDR3: TGTGCCAGCAGTTTAGCGACAGGGGGCATCGACGAGCAGTACTTC.

This clone was counted only a few times. The chain recombines TRBV7-9 with TRBJ1-2; D unclear. With 7 bases removed from V and 6 bases from J, the gap between germline ends came to 9 bases. Per the germline V gene, CDR1 is SEHNR and CDR2 is FQNEAQ (reference sequence). This CDR3 has 11 amino acids. CDR3 protein: CASTGSNGYTF. DNA for the CDR3: TGTGCCAGCACCGGGTCTAATGGCTACACCTTC. The full variable domain, with the rest looked up from reference TRBV7-9 and TRBJ1-2, is DTGVSQNPRHKITKRGQNVTFRCDPISEHNRLYWYRQTLGQGPEFLTYFQNEAQLEKSRLLSDRFSAERPKGSFSTLEIQRTEQGDSAMYLCASTGSNGYTFGSGTRLTVV.

This rearrangement joins TRBV7-2 to TRBJ2-3, with unresolved D. CDR3 length: 13 residues. Per germline, CDR1 SGHTA and CDR2 FQGNSA. Trimming pared 5 bases from V and 2 bases from J, leaving 8 bases between. In DNA, the CDR3 is TGTGCCAGCAGCAGAGTGGTCACAGATACGCAGTATTTT. It yields the protein CASSRVVTDTQYF.

The chain is built from TRBV2 and TRBJ2-1; possibly TRBD2 for D (5 bases). Germline CDR1 SNHLY, CDR2 FYNNEI. The CDR3 totals 14 residues. V was clipped by 7 bases and J by 5 bases, with 15 bases between them. This CDR3 is CASIQRSRNNEQFF. The CDR3 DNA reads as TGTGCCAGCATCCAGCGGAGCCGCAACAATGAGCAGTTCTTC. Together with reference TRBV2 and TRBJ2-1, the CDR3 gives the full variable domain: EPEVTQTPSHQVTQMGQEVILRCVPISNHLYFYWYRQILGQKVEFLVSFYNNEISEKSEIFDDQFSVERPDGSNFTLKIRSTKLEDSAMYFCASIQRSRNNEQFFGPGTRLTVL.

The CDR3 protein is CSVGGKRGSYGYTF. The DNA for the CDR3 is TGCAGCGTTGGCGGCAAGCGCGGGAGCTATGGCTACACCTTC. This chain uses TRBV29-1 with TRBJ1-2; D unclear. In germline, CDR1 is SQVTM, CDR2 ANQGSEA. The CDR3 totals 14 residues. V was trimmed by 4 bases and J by 4 bases, leaving 16 bases between them.

The DNA for the CDR3 is TGTGCCAGCAGCTCCGGGACAGCCTCCTACGAGCAGTACTTC. Its translation is CASSSGTASYEQYF. The V gene is TRBV5-6, the J gene TRBJ2-7; TRBD1 matches at 7 bases. This CDR3 comprises 14 residues. CDR1 SGHDT and CDR2 YYEEEE come from the germline V gene. V gave up 3 bases and J gave up 0 bases; unmatched junction bases: 3.

The chain links TRBV6-5 to TRBJ2-7; D is possibly TRBD1 (6 bases). Germline CDR1 and CDR2: MNHEY and SVGAGI. Trimming took off 6 bases at V and 3 bases at J, with 15 bases between the two ends. The CDR3 runs to 14 residues. The CDR3 DNA sequence: TGTGCCAGCAGCCCCGGGACACGATACTACGAGCAGTACTTC. Translating it yields CASSPGTRYYEQYF.

This chain uses TRBV4-1 with TRBJ2-2; TRBD1 matches 7 bases. The CDR3 consists of 17 residues. Germline V lookup: CDR1 MGHRA, CDR2 YSYEKL. The junction had 13 bases not matched to a gene; V was cut back by 1 base and J by 8 bases. In nucleotides, the CDR3 is TGCGCCAGCAGCCAAGGGGGCAGGGGGTCCATCTGGGGGGAGCTGTTTTTT. Amino acid sequence: CASSQGGRGSIWGELFF.

The rearrangement uses TRBV7-9 and TRBJ2-1; D is uncertain. Germline V CDR1 and CDR2: SEHNR, FQNEAQ (reference sequence). Deletions cut 1 base from V and 11 bases from J, with 9 bases between. This CDR3 region has 12 residues. The CDR3 coding sequence is TGTGCCAGCAGCTTAGGACTTAACAAGCAGTTCTTC. Translation: CASSLGLNKQFF.

The V and J genes are TRBV5-4 and TRBJ2-1; weak D call: TRBD1 (6 bases). Trimming left V 0 bases short and J 7 bases short, with 14 bases between. The CDR3 consists of 15 residues. Germline V CDR1 and CDR2: SGHNT, YYREEE (reference sequence). CDR3: CASSLAANRVNEQFF. CDR3 coding DNA: TGTGCCAGCAGCTTGGCCGCAAACAGGGTAAATGAGCAGTTCTTC. Drawing the rest from reference TRBV5-4 and TRBJ2-1, the complete variable domain is ETGVTQSPTHLIKTRGQQVTLRCSSQSGHNTVSWYQQALGQGPQFIFQYYREEENGRGNFPPRFSGLQFPNYSSELNVNALELDDSALYLCASSLAANRVNEQFFGPGTRLTVL.

This chain links TRBV4-1 with TRBJ2-3, with 10 bases aligning to TRBD2. The V gene's germline CDR1 is MGHRA and CDR2 YSYEKL. This CDR3 region has 15 residues. J lost 1 base, V lost 4 bases, and 2 bases had no gene match. The CDR3 spells CASSPGTSGTDTQYF. The DNA for the CDR3 is TGCGCCAGCAGCCCCGGGACTAGCGGCACAGATACGCAGTATTTT.

This clone was seen just once. The chain combines TRBV4-1 with TRBJ2-1, with 11 positions matching TRBD2. This CDR3 comprises 16 residues. The trim removed 2 bases at V and 6 bases at J, leaving 6 bases unmatched. Germline loops: CDR1 MGHRA, CDR2 YSYEKL. The chain's CDR3 is CASSQTGTSGSNEQFF. In DNA, the CDR3 is TGCGCCAGCAGCCAAACCGGGACTAGCGGATCCAATGAGCAGTTCTTC.

This rearrangement joins TRBV27 to TRBJ2-1; D gene unclear. This CDR3 is built from 14 residues. Germline assignment: CDR1 MNHEY and CDR2 SMNVEV (reference sequence). V lost 5 bases to trimming and J lost 5 bases, with 13 bases between them. This chain's CDR3 is CASSARSPNNEQFF. The CDR3, as DNA: TGTGCCAGCAGTGCGCGTAGTCCCAACAATGAGCAGTTCTTC.

This rearrangement joins TRBV2 to TRBJ1-1; D ambiguous. The length of the CDR3 is 18 residues. The germline CDR1 and CDR2 sequences are SNHLY and FYNNEI. The V gene lost 3 bases and the J gene lost 1 base, with 21 bases spanning the gap. CDR3 sequence: CASSEVVVFGNKNTEAFF. CDR3 in DNA: TGTGCCAGCAGTGAGGTAGTGGTTTTCGGGAACAAGAACACTGAAGCTTTCTTT.